The 15 T cell receptor beta chains given below trace back to one sample, sequenced in a study of early T cells in non-severe SARS-CoV-2 infection. Each CDR3 protein is one row after TCRdb ran MiXCR on the 5' RACE reads. The sample shows about 28,000 distinct CDR3 sequences, less than 6.5% of them seen only once. The sequenced material came from whole blood. These receptors came from an adult who was a healthcare worker with PCR-confirmed SARS-CoV-2 infection or an uninfected control (not recorded which).

This clonotype was detected many times. CDR3 sequence reads: CASSPAGVGYNSPLHF. The CDR3 DNA reads as TGTGCCAGCTCACCAGCAGGGGTTGGCTATAATTCACCCCTCCACTTT. The V gene is TRBV18, the J gene TRBJ1-6; maybe TRBD1 (6 bases). This CDR3 region has 16 residues. CDR1 and CDR2 from the germline V gene are KGHSH and LQKENI. Trimming pared 2 bases from V and 3 bases from J, leaving 11 bases between.

This clonotype was counted many times. The rearrangement uses TRBV12-3 or TRBV12-4 and TRBJ1-6; D is unclear. Trimming shortened V by 2 bases and J by 7 bases, and 3 bases separated the two germline ends. The CDR3 spans 12 residues. CDR3 nucleotide sequence: TGTGCCAGCAGTTTAAAAAATTCACCCCTCCACTTT. Translation: CASSLKNSPLHF.

For the CDR3, the DNA is TGTGCCAGCAGCCAAGAGGGACCTAACGGAGCTTTCTTT. Translation: CASSQEGPNGAFF. V and J are TRBV3-1 and TRBJ1-1; a weak D match, TRBD1 (5 bases). V lost 0 bases and J 10 bases, leaving 12 bases between the germline ends. CDR1 is LGHDT, CDR2 YNNKEL, per germline (reference sequence). This CDR3 region has 13 residues. Looking up the rest from reference TRBV3-1 and TRBJ1-1 gives the full variable domain: DTAVSQTPKYLVTQMGNDKSIKCEQNLGHDTMYWYKQDSKKFLKIMFSYNNKELIINETVPNRFSPKSPDKAHLNLHINSLELGDSAVYFCASSQEGPNGAFFGQGTRLTVV.

This clonotype was seen only a few times. The chain joins TRBV11-2 to TRBJ2-7; D remains ambiguous. CDR1 SGHAT and CDR2 FQNNGV come from the germline V gene. Trimming took 5 bases from V and 5 from J, leaving 7 bases between them. The CDR3 sequence is 11 residues long. The CDR3 loop reads CASSPANEQYF. The CDR3 DNA reads TGTGCCAGCAGCCCAGCTAACGAGCAGTACTTC. Together with reference TRBV11-2 and TRBJ2-7, the CDR3 gives the full variable domain: EAGVAQSPRYKIIEKRQSVAFWCNPISGHATLYWYQQILGQGPKLLIQFQNNGVVDDSQLPKDRFSAERLKGVDSTLKIQPAKLEDSAVYLCASSPANEQYFGPGTRLTVT.

This clonotype counts as medium-sized. The chain carries TRBV7-8 and TRBJ2-3; a weak D match, TRBD2 (6 bases). The CDR3 totals 15 residues. Germline values: CDR1 SGHVS, CDR2 FQNEAQ. The V end lost 4 bases, the J end lost 0 bases, and 11 bases lay between the germline ends. The CDR3 DNA reads TGTGCCAGCAGCTACGGGGGAGCTAGCACAGATACGCAGTATTTT. Translating it yields CASSYGGASTDTQYF.

This clonotype is deemed medium-sized (0.01 to 0.1%). The chain recombines TRBV4-2 with TRBJ2-1, with TRBD2 matching over 8 bases. Trimming at V came to 0 bases and at J to 7 bases, leaving 8 bases not matched to a gene. Germline CDR1 reads LGHNA; CDR2 reads YNFKEQ. There are 16 residues in the CDR3. CDR3 sequence reads: CASSQEPVRGGNEQFF. CDR3 nucleotide sequence: TGTGCCAGCAGCCAAGAGCCCGTCCGGGGGGGGAATGAGCAGTTCTTC.

The sample holds many counts of this clonotype. The rearrangement joins TRBV2 to TRBJ2-1, with 9 bases identical to TRBD1. This CDR3 has 17 residues. The germline gives CDR1 SNHLY, CDR2 FYNNEI. Losses at the gene ends were 6 bases for V and 7 bases for J; bases not matched to a gene: 16. The CDR3 spells CASSVDRDRVLRNEQFF. Here the CDR3 DNA reads TGTGCCAGCAGCGTAGACCGGGACAGGGTACTCCGAAATGAGCAGTTCTTC.

V and J are TRBV11-2 and TRBJ2-7; weak D call: TRBD1 (6 bases). Germline CDR1 and CDR2: SGHAT and FQNNGV. Trimming removed 5 bases from V and 0 bases from J, with 20 bases in between. This CDR3 contains 17 residues. The CDR3 region is CASSGPARTDSSYEQYF. The CDR3 DNA reads TGTGCCAGCAGCGGCCCCGCGAGGACAGACAGCTCCTACGAGCAGTACTTC.

This clonotype was seen repeatedly, ten times or more. J is TRBJ1-2 and V is TRBV29-1; D is unclear. This CDR3 comprises 13 residues. Trimming left V 3 bases short and J 1 base short, with 9 bases between. Germline V gene sequence: CDR1 SQVTM, CDR2 ANQGSEA. The CDR3 nucleotides read TGCAGCGTTGAGTTAGGACTTAACTATGGCTACACCTTC. The encoded protein is CSVELGLNYGYTF. The full variable domain, completed using reference TRBV29-1 and TRBJ1-2, is SAVISQKPSRDICQRGTSLTIQCQVDSQVTMMFWYRQQPGQSLTLIATANQGSEATYESGFVIDKFPISRPNLTFSTLTVSNMSPEDSSIYLCSVELGLNYGYTFGSGTRLTVV.

The chain recombines TRBV28 with TRBJ2-6; TRBD2 is a possible D gene (6 bases). Germline V CDR1 and CDR2: MDHEN, SYDVKM. The CDR3 is 14 residues long. Trimming stripped 8 bases from V and 1 base from J, with 9 bases between. This chain's CDR3 is CASSRESGANVLTF. CDR3 DNA sequence: TGTGCCAGCTCCCGGGAGTCTGGGGCCAACGTCCTGACTTTC.

This clonotype has a count of ten or more. The rearrangement uses TRBV6-6 and TRBJ2-2; D is unresolved. This CDR3 spans 13 amino acids. CDR1 and CDR2 from the germline V gene are MNHNY and SVGAGI (reference sequence). The V end was cut by 7 bases, the J end by 6 bases, with 12 bases between. CDR3 sequence (DNA): TGTGCCAGCACACGGACCGTCGCCGGGGAGCTGTTTTTT. Its protein is CASTRTVAGELFF.

At least ten counts were recorded for this clonotype. The J gene is TRBJ2-1, the V gene TRBV19, with D maybe TRBD2 (6 bases). The CDR3 sequence is 16 residues long. From germline, CDR1 is LNHDA and CDR2 SQIVND (reference sequence). V was clipped by 3 bases and J by 5 bases, with 17 bases between them. CDR3 sequence: CASSIGGLPGHNEQFF. The CDR3 DNA sequence: TGTGCCAGTAGTATTGGGGGACTGCCGGGCCACAATGAGCAGTTCTTC.

V and J are TRBV20-1 and TRBJ1-5; 9 nucleotides align to TRBD1. The CDR3 is 15 residues long. The V and J ends lost 3 bases and 2 bases, in that order; junction bases with no gene match: 5. Germline CDR1 and CDR2: DFQATT and SNEGSKA (reference sequence). Here the CDR3 DNA reads TGCAGTGCTAGTATGGGACAGGGAGGCAATCAGCCCCAGCATTTT. Its protein product is CSASMGQGGNQPQHF.

This chain links TRBV3-1 with TRBJ2-6; D gene ambiguous. V lost 2 bases and J 0 bases, leaving 11 bases between the germline ends. The CDR3 extends over 17 amino acids. CDR1 LGHDT and CDR2 YNNKEL come from the germline V gene (reference sequence). The CDR3 DNA reads as TGTGCCAGCAGCCAATTCGGACGGCGCTCTGGGGCCAACGTCCTGACTTTC. Translating it yields CASSQFGRRSGANVLTF.

This clonotype came up many times. The V and J genes are TRBV29-1 and TRBJ1-1; D not certain. Per germline, CDR1 SQVTM and CDR2 ANQGSEA. V was shortened by 3 bases and J by 1 base, with 12 bases between the two germline ends. CDR3 length: 14 residues. The CDR3 sequence is CSVDRTGANTEAFF. The CDR3 coding sequence is TGCAGCGTTGATCGGACGGGCGCGAACACTGAAGCTTTCTTT.